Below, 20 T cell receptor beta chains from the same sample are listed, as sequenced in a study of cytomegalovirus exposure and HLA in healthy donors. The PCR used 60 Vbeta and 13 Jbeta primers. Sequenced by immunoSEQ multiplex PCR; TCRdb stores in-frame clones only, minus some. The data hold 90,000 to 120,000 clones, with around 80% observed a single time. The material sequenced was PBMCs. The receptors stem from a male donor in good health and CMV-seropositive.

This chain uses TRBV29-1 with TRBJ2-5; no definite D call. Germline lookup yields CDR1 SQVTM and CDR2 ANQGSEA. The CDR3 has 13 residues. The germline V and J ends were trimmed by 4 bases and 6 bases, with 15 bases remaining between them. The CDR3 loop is CSVGEWNSQTQYF. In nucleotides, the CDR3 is TGCAGCGTTGGTGAATGGAACAGCCAGACCCAGTACTTC. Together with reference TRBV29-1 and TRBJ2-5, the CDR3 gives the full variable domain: SAVISQKPSRDICQRGTSLTIQCQVDSQVTMMFWYRQQPGQSLTLIATANQGSEATYESGFVIDKFPISRPNLTFSTLTVSNMSPEDSSIYLCSVGEWNSQTQYFGPGTRLLVL.

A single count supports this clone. The CDR3, as DNA: TGCGCCAGCAGCTTGGCTCGAGCGGACGGGGAGACCCAGTACTTC. It encodes CASSLARADGETQYF. This chain joins TRBV5-1 and TRBJ2-5, with D possibly matching TRBD2 (5 bases). With 0 bases removed from V and 5 bases from J, the gap between germline ends came to 14 bases. The CDR3 consists of 15 residues. Germline loops: CDR1 SGHRS, CDR2 YFSETQ.

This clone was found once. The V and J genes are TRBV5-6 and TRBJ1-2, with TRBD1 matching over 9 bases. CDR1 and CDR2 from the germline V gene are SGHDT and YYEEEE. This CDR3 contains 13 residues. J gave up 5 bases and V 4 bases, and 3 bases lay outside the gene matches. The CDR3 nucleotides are TGTGCCAGCAGCCCCGGGACAGGGTATGGCTACACCTTC. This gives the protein CASSPGTGYGYTF.

CDR3 in DNA: TGTGCCAGCAGCCCAACTAGCGGGGGGGCAAATGAGCAGTTCTTC. Encoded protein: CASSPTSGGANEQFF. V gene TRBV13 combines with J gene TRBJ2-1; 13 nucleotides match TRBD2. The CDR3 extends over 15 amino acids. Germline V gives CDR1 PRHDT, CDR2 FYEKMQ (reference sequence). V was clipped by 5 bases and J by 7 bases; unmatched bases: 5.

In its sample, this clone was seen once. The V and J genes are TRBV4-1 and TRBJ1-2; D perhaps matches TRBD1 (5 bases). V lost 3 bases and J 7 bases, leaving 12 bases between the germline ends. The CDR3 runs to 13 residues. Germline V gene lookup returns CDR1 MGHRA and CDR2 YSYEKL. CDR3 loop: CASSQAEGAGYTF. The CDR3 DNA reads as TGCGCCAGCAGCCAGGCGGAAGGGGCTGGCTACACCTTC.

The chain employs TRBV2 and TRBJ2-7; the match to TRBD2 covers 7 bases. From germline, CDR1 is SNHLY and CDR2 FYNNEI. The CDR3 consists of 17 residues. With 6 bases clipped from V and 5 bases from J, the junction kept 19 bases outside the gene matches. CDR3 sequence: CASSNNLGASGGDEQYF. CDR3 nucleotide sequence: TGTGCCAGCAGCAATAACCTGGGCGCTAGCGGTGGCGACGAGCAGTACTTC.

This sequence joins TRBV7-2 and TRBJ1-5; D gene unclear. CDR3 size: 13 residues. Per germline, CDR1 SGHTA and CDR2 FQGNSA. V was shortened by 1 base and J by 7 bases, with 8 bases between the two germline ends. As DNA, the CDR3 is TGTGCCAGCAGCTTAGGGCTTGTCCAGCCCCAGCATTTT. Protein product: CASSLGLVQPQHF.

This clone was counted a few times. This CDR3 is CASSSDTEAFF. CDR3 nucleotides: TGTGCCAGCAGCTCCGACACTGAAGCTTTCTTT. The gene calls are TRBV5-4 and TRBJ1-1; D gene unclear. This CDR3 is 11 amino acids long. Germline CDR1 and CDR2: SGHNT and YYREEE (reference sequence). V was pared by 3 bases and J by 3 bases, with 3 bases between.

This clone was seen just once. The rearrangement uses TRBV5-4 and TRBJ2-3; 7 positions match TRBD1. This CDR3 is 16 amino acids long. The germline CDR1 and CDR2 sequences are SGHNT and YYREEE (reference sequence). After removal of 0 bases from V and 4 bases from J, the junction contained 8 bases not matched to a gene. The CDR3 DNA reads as TGTGCCAGCAGCTTGGGGCACAGGGGTACTCCAGATACGCAGTATTTT. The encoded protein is CASSLGHRGTPDTQYF. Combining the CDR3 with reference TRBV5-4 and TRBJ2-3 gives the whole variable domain ETGVTQSPTHLIKTRGQQVTLRCSSQSGHNTVSWYQQALGQGPQFIFQYYREEENGRGNFPPRFSGLQFPNYSSELNVNALELDDSALYLCASSLGHRGTPDTQYFGPGTRLTVL.

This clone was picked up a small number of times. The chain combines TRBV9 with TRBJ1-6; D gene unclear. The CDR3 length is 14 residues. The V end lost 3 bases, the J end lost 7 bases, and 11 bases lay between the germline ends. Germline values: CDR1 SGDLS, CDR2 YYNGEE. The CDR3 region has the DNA TGTGCCAGCAGCGCCCAAAGCGAGAATTCACCCCTCCACTTT. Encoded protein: CASSAQSENSPLHF.

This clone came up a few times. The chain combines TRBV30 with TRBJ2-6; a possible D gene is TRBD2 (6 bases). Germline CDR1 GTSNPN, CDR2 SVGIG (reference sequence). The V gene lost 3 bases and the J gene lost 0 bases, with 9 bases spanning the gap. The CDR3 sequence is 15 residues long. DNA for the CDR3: TGTGCCTGGAGGCGGGACGGCTCTGGGGCCAACGTCCTGACTTTC. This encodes CAWRRDGSGANVLTF.

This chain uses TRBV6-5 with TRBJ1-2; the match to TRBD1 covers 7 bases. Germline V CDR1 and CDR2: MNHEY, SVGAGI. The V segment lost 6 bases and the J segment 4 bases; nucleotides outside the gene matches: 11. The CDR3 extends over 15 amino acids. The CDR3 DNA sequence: TGTGCCAGCAGATTATCCCCGGGACAGATCTATGGCTACACCTTC. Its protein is CASRLSPGQIYGYTF.

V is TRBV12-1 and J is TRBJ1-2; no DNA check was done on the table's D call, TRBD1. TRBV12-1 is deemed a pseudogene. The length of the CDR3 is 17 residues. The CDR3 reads CASSFAHGGACGYGYTF. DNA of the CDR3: TGTGCCAGCAGCTTTGCGCATGGTGGGGCGTGCGGCTATGGCTACACCTTC.

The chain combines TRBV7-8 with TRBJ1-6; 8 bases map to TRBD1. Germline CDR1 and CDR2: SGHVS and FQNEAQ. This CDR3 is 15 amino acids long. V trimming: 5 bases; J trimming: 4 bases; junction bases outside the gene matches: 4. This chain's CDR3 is CASSIQGAYNSPLHF. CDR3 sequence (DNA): TGTGCCAGCAGCATCCAGGGGGCTTATAATTCACCCCTCCACTTT.

The CDR3 sequence: CASSPRGSGGPDTQYF. The CDR3 DNA reads TGCGCCAGCAGCCCTCGGGGTAGCGGGGGCCCAGATACGCAGTATTTT. J is TRBJ2-3 and V is TRBV4-1; TRBD2 matches 9 bases. The CDR3 has 16 amino acids. After removal of 4 bases from V and 4 bases from J, the junction contained 9 bases not matched to a gene. CDR1 MGHRA and CDR2 YSYEKL come from the germline V gene.

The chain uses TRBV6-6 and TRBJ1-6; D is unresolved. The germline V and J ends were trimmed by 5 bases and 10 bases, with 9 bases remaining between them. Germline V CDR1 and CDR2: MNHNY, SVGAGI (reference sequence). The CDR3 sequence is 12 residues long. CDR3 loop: CASSPTRSPLHF. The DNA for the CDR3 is TGTGCCAGCAGTCCCACGAGGTCACCCCTCCACTTT.

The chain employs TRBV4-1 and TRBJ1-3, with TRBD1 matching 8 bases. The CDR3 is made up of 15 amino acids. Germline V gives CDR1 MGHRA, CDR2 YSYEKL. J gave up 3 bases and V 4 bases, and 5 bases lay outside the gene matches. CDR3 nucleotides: TGCGCCAGCAGCCCACAGGGGGGGGATGGAAACACCATATATTTT. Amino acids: CASSPQGGDGNTIYF.

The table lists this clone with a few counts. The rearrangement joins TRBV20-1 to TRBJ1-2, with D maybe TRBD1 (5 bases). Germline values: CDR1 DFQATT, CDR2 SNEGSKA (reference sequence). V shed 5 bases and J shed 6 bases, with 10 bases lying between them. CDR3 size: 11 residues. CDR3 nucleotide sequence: TGCAGTGCTGAGACAGCGAATGGCTACACCTTC. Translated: CSAETANGYTF.

CDR3 loop: CASSLGQVLYNEQFF. The CDR3 DNA reads TGCGCCAGCAGCTTGGGACAGGTCCTCTACAATGAGCAGTTCTTC. V gene TRBV5-1 combines with J gene TRBJ2-1; possibly TRBD1 for D (6 bases). CDR3 size: 15 residues. V was trimmed by 0 bases and J by 3 bases, leaving 10 bases between them. Germline lookup yields CDR1 SGHRS and CDR2 YFSETQ.

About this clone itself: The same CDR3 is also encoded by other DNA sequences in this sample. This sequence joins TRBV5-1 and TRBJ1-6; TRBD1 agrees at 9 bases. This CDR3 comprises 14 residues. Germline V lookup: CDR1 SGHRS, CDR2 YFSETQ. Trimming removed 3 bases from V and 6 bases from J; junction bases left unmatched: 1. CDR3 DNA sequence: TGCGCCAGCAGCTCGGACAGGGGTAATTCACCCCTCCACTTT. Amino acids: CASSSDRGNSPLHF.